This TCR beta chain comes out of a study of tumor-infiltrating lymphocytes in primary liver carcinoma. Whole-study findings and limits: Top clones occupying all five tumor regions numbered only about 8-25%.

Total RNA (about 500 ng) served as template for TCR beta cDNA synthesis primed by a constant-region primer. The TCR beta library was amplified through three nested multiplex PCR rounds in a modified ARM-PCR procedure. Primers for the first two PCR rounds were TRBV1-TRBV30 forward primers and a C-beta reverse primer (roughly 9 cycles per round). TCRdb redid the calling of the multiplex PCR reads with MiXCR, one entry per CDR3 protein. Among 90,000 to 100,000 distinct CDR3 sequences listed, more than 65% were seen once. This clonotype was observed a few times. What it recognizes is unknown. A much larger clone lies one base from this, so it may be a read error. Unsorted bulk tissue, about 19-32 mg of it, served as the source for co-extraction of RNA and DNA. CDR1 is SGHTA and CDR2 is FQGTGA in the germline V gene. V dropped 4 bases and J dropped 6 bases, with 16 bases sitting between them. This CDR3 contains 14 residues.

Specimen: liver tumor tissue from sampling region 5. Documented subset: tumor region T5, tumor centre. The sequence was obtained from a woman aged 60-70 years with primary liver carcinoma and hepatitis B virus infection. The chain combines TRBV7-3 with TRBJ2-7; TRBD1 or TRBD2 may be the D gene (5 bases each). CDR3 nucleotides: TGTGCCAGCAGCTCGAACCGGGACCATTCCGAGCAGTACTTC. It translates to CASSSNRDHSEQYF.